The 10 T cell receptor beta chains listed next were all sequenced from one sample in a study of OX40 agonist ivuxolimab in advanced cancers. Produced via immunoSEQ multiplex PCR; TCRdb's table is partial and in-frame only. The table lists roughly 100,000 clones, around 90% of them singletons, with 0.79% in the top ten. Sequencing was performed on CD4+ or CD8+ T cells sorted from blood, taken in a trial of the OX40 agonist ivuxolimab. The receptors shown here come from an adult with an advanced solid tumor such as melanoma, head and neck, liver or kidney cancer.

The V and J genes are TRBV10-3 and TRBJ1-3; D is uncertain. The CDR3 extends over 15 amino acids. CDR1 is ENHRY and CDR2 is SYGVKD in the germline V gene. V lost 0 bases to trimming and J lost 3 bases, with 9 bases between them. The CDR3 DNA reads TGTGCCATCAGTGAGTCGATGGGGAGTGGAAACACCATATATTTT. This codes for CAISESMGSGNTIYF.

The chain is built from TRBV5-1 and TRBJ2-3, with 10 bases lining up with TRBD1. V gave up 4 bases and J gave up 0 bases; unmatched junction bases: 11. This CDR3 region has 18 residues. The germline V gene has CDR1 SGHRS and CDR2 YFSETQ. The chain's CDR3 is CASSRRDRGIPSTDTQYF. The CDR3 DNA is TGCGCCAGCAGCCGCCGGGACAGGGGAATTCCTAGCACAGATACGCAGTATTTT.

The chain links TRBV6-5 to TRBJ1-4; D is perhaps TRBD1 (5 bases). CDR1 MNHEY and CDR2 SVGAGI come from the germline V gene. This CDR3 comprises 13 residues. Trimming stripped 7 bases from V and 8 bases from J, with 14 bases between. The CDR3 DNA sequence: TGTGCCAGCAAGGGGAAACTTTACGAAAAACTGTTTTTT. Translation gives CASKGKLYEKLFF.

V and J are TRBV28 and TRBJ2-5; weak D call: TRBD2 (6 bases). Trimming stripped 6 bases from V and 1 base from J, with 15 bases between. The germline V gene has CDR1 MDHEN and CDR2 SYDVKM. CDR3 length equals 15 residues. CDR3 DNA sequence: TGTGCCAGCAGCCCCCGCGGGGAGCCCCAAGAGACCCAGTACTTC. Protein product: CASSPRGEPQETQYF. Full variable domain (missing parts from reference TRBV28 and TRBJ2-5): DVKVTQSSRYLVKRTGEKVFLECVQDMDHENMFWYRQDPGLGLRLIYFSYDVKMKEKGDIPEGYSVSREKKERFSLILESASTNQTSMYLCASSPRGEPQETQYFGPGTRLLVL.

The chain employs TRBV30 and TRBJ2-3; no clear D gene. There are 14 residues in the CDR3. The germline V gene has CDR1 GTSNPN and CDR2 SVGIG (reference sequence). V shed 0 bases and J shed 2 bases, with 9 bases lying between them. In nucleotides, the CDR3 is TGTGCCTGGAGTGTATCAGCAGCCACAGATACGCAGTATTTT. It yields the protein CAWSVSAATDTQYF. Supplemented by reference TRBV30 and TRBJ2-3, the full variable domain reads SQTIHQWPATLVQPVGSPLSLECTVEGTSNPNLYWYRQAAGRGLQLLFYSVGIGQISSEVPQNLSASRPQDRQFILSSKKLLLSDSGFYLCAWSVSAATDTQYFGPGTRLTVL.

This clone rates as medium-sized (0.01 to 0.1%). The chain is built from TRBV4-2 and TRBJ1-6; 9 nucleotides match TRBD1. This CDR3 has 15 residues. Looked up from germline, CDR1 is LGHNA and CDR2 is YNFKEQ. J was trimmed by 7 bases and V by 3 bases; bases with no gene match: 4. This CDR3 reads CASSQPGQGNSPLHF. DNA of the CDR3: TGTGCCAGCAGCCAGCCGGGACAGGGAAATTCACCCCTCCACTTT.

This CDR3 reads CASSRDRAGETQYF. The CDR3, as DNA: TGTGCCAGCAGTAGGGACAGGGCTGGGGAGACCCAGTACTTC. This chain uses TRBV27 with TRBJ2-5, with 9 positions matching TRBD1. CDR1 is MNHEY and CDR2 is SMNVEV in the germline V gene (reference sequence). V shed 5 bases, J shed 5 bases, and the junction held 6 bases outside the gene matches. The CDR3 consists of 14 residues.

The chain joins TRBV5-3 to TRBJ2-5; TRBD1 is a possible D gene (5 bases). TRBV5-3 carries the ORF label, with uncertain function. The V end lost 5 bases, the J end lost 0 bases, and 14 bases lay between the germline ends. CDR3 length: 15 residues. The CDR3 DNA sequence: TGTGCCAGAAGGATTAATCCAGGGTACCAAGAGACCCAGTACTTC. Its protein product is CARRINPGYQETQYF.

The chain joins TRBV30 to TRBJ2-1, with 10 nucleotides matching TRBD2. CDR1 and CDR2 from the germline V gene are GTSNPN and SVGIG (reference sequence). After removal of 5 bases from V and 7 bases from J, the junction contained 11 bases not matched to a gene. This CDR3 region has 15 residues. CDR3 coding DNA: TGTGCCTGGGCCTTAGGGACTAGCGCGGGGAATGAGCAGTTCTTC. This codes for CAWALGTSAGNEQFF.

The chain employs TRBV7-9 and TRBJ2-5, with a possible D match to TRBD2 (7 bases). The CDR3 extends over 15 amino acids. Trimming took 2 bases from V and 3 from J, leaving 13 bases between them. Germline V CDR1 and CDR2: SEHNR, FQNEAQ (reference sequence). This chain's CDR3 is CASSLRGAGEETQYF. The CDR3 DNA reads as TGTGCCAGCAGCTTACGGGGGGCCGGAGAAGAGACCCAGTACTTC.